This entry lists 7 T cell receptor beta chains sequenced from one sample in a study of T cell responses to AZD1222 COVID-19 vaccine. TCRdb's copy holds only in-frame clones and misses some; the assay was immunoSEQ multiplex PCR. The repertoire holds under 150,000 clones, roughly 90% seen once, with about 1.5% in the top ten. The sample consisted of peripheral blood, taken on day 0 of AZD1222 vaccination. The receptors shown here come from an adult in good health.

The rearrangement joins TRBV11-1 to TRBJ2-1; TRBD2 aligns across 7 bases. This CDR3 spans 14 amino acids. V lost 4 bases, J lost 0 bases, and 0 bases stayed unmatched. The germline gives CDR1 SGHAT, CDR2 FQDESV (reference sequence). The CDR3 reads CASSWTSSYNEQFF. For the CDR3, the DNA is TGTGCCAGCAGCTGGACTAGCTCCTACAATGAGCAGTTCTTC.

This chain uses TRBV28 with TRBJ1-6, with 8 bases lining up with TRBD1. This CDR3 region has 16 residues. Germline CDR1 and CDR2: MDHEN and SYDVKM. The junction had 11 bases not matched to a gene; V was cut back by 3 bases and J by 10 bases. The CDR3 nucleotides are TGTGCCAGCAGTTTCGTTCAGGGGGCTCAGAAATCACCCCTCCACTTT. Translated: CASSFVQGAQKSPLHF.

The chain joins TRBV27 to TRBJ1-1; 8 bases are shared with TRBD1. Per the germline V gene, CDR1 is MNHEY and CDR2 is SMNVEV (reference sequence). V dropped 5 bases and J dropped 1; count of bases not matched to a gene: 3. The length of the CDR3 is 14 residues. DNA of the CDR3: TGTGCCAGCAGTACTGACAGGGGGAACACTGAAGCTTTCTTT. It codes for CASSTDRGNTEAFF.

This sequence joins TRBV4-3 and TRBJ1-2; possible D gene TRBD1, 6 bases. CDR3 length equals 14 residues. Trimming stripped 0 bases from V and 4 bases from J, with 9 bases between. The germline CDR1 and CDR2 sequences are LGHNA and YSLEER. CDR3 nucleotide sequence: TGCGCCAGCAGCCAAGACCAGGACAGCTATGGCTACACCTTC. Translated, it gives CASSQDQDSYGYTF.

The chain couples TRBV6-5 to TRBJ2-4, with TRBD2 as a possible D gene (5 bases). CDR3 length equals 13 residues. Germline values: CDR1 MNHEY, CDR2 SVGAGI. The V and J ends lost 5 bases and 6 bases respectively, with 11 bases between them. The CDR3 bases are TGTGCCAGCAGTCTCATACGGGGAAACATTCAGTACTTC. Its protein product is CASSLIRGNIQYF.

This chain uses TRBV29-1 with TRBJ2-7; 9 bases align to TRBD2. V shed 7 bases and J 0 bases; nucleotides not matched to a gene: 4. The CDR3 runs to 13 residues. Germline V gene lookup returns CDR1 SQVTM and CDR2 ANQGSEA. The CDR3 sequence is CSALAGASYEQYF. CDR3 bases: TGCAGCGCCTTAGCGGGAGCCTCCTACGAGCAGTACTTC.

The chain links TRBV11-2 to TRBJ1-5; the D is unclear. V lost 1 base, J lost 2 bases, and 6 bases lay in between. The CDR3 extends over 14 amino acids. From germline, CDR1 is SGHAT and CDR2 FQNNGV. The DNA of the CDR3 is TGTGCCAGCAGCTTAGGGGAGGGCAATCAGCCCCAGCATTTT. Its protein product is CASSLGEGNQPQHF.